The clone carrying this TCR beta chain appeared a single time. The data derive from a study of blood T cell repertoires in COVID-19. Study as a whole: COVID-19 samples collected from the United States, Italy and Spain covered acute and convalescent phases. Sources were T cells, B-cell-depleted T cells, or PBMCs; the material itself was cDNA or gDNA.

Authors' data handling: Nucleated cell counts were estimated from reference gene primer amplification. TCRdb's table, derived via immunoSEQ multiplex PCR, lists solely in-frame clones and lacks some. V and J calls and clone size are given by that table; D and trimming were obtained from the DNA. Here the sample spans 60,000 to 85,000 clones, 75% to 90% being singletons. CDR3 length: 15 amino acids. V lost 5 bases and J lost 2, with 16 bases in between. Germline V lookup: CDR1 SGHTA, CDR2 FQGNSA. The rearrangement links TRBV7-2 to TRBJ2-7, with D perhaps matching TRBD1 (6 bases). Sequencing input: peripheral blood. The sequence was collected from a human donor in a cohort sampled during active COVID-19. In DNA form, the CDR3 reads TGTGCCAGCAGCCCCTCGGACAGTTACCCCTACGAGCAGTACTTC. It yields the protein CASSPSDSYPYEQYF.